This TCR beta chain stems from a study of blood T cell repertoires in COVID-19 (dated by TCRdb to the early 2020s). Context from the whole study: The collaborator samples originated in the United States, Italy and Spain and spanned the acute and convalescent phases of COVID-19. The prospective study material was composed of cDNA or gDNA derived from T cells, B-cell-depleted T cells, or PBMCs. The dataset comprised deeply sampled blood TCRbeta repertoires from subjects exposed to, actively infected with, or recovered from COVID-19. The repertoires were released in a freely available public database meant as a resource for research on the immune response to SARS-CoV-2. The samples were drawn from the first 160 participants of the ongoing ImmuneRACE study and from some 1,300 subjects provided by 6 global collaborators. Sample metadata almost always included a de-identified subject ID, COVID-19 status, age in years and sex. Where HLA class I and class II types were available, the types were taken from metadata supplied by the sample provider, not from assay-based typing.

TCRbeta CDR3 regions were amplified from genomic DNA by means of the immunoSEQ Assay, a bias-controlled multiplex PCR. The paper's processing steps were these. Nucleated cell counts per sample were estimated from amplification of reference gene primers within the assay. To quantify the absolute abundance of each unique TCRbeta CDR3 rearrangement, sequence reads were collapsed and filtered. Productive Simpson clonality was computed per sample as the square root of Simpson's diversity index over productive rearrangements. Sourced from immuneACCESS, this table was stored by TCRdb with only in-frame sequences that have V and J called. A share of the clones is absent; for the studies checked, an unresolved V gene accounts for under half, and the remainder has no known explanation. V, J and clone size were drawn from that table, and D and trimming were deduced from the DNA. Counted in this sample were 150,000 to 200,000 clones; 85% of them appeared once. Around 3.2% of the sample comes from the top ten.

This clone showed up just once. This clone's antigen is unknown. Per-nucleotide qualities are absent, and no much larger clonotype sits a single base away. Study-level results and caveats: Clinical and demographic metadata were provided uncurated, with the amount varying by source and participant.

From a lookup of the germline V gene, CDR1 and CDR2 are KGHSH and LQKENI. V gives up 2 bases and J gives up 0 bases, and the segment between their germline ends measures 8 bases. Including cysteine and phenylalanine, the CDR3 has 15 amino acids. Kept here is only the CDR3 DNA, which spans 45 bases and is read in frame from base 1. Each collaborating institution followed its own protocols to collect whole blood in K2EDTA tubes. For TCRbeta analysis, collaborators shipped samples in one of three forms: frozen whole blood, isolated PBMCs, or DNA extracted from either of those sample types. Input material: peripheral blood. The sequence was obtained from a human donor with acute or convalescent COVID-19. The donor label of this sample is uncertain. Rearrangement joined TRBV18 to TRBJ1-5, with a weak D call of TRBD1 (6 bases match). Read as DNA, the sequence is TGTGCCAGCTCACCATTGGACAGTAGCAATCAGCCCCAGCATTTT. Translation gives CASSPLDSSNQPQHF.